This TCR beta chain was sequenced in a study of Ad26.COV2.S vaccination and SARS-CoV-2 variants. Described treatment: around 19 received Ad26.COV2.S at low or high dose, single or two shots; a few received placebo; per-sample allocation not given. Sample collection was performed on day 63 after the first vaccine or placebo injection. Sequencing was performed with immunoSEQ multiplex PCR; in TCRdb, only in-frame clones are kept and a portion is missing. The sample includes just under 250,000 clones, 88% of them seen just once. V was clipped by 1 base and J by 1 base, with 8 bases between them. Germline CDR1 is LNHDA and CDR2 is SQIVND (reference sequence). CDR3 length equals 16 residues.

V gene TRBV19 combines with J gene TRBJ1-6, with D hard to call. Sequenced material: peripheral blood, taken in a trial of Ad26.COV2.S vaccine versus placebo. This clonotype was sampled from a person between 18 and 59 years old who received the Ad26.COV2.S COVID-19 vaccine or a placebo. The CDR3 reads CASSIGGNSYNSPLHF. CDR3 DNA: TGTGCCAGTAGTATAGGAGGGAATTCCTATAATTCACCCCTCCACTTT.